These 16 T cell receptor beta chains originate from one sample sequenced in a study. MiXCR was run by TCRdb on the 5' RACE reads, yielding one entry per CDR3 protein. The table has tens of thousands of distinct CDR3 sequences, roughly 30% seen once; the top ten hold 3% to 3.5%. The sequenced sample was tumor-infiltrating memory CD4+ T cells sorted from the breast tumor. The subset here: memory CD4+ T cells, CD4+CD45RO+CD25-. The receptors were sampled from a female donor with breast cancer.

This clonotype was observed many times. This chain joins TRBV7-2 and TRBJ2-1; D is unclear. CDR3 size: 12 residues. Trimming removed 5 bases from V and 3 bases from J, with 5 bases in between. Per the germline V gene, CDR1 is SGHTA and CDR2 is FQGNSA. In nucleotides, the CDR3 is TGTGCCAGCAGCACAGACTACAATGAGCAGTTCTTC. Its translation: CASSTDYNEQFF.

This clonotype came up a few times. V is TRBV6-2 or TRBV6-3 and J is TRBJ1-5; D is unclear. CDR1 and CDR2 (germline): MNHEY, SVGEGT. This CDR3 is built from 12 residues. Trimming cost V 3 bases and J 7 bases, with 7 bases left between them. CDR3: CASSYGQQPQHF. The CDR3 DNA follows: TGTGCCAGCAGTTATGGGCAGCAGCCCCAGCATTTT.

CDR3 sequence: CASSRKQGSGTEAFF. CDR3 bases: TGTGCCAGCAGCCGAAAACAGGGGTCAGGCACTGAAGCTTTCTTT. This chain connects TRBV7-9 to TRBJ1-1, with 7 bases identical to TRBD1. V lost 5 bases, J lost 4 bases, and 10 bases stayed unmatched. This CDR3 comprises 15 residues. The V gene's germline CDR1 is SEHNR and CDR2 FQNEAQ (reference sequence).

CDR3: CASSFPGQGAKGYTF. CDR3 DNA: TGCGCCAGCAGCTTCCCAGGACAGGGGGCGAAAGGCTACACCTTC. This chain joins TRBV5-1 and TRBJ1-2; 11 bases match TRBD1. CDR3 length: 15 residues. Germline CDR1 is SGHRS and CDR2 is YFSETQ. The trim removed 2 bases at V and 8 bases at J, leaving 8 bases unmatched.

The chain employs TRBV20-1 and TRBJ2-7; tentatively, D is TRBD2 (6 bases). The V gene's germline CDR1 is DFQATT and CDR2 SNEGSKA (reference sequence). V dropped 6 bases and J dropped 1 base, with 31 bases sitting between them. This CDR3 region has 19 residues. The CDR3 is CSASPPPMTRVGTSYEQYF. CDR3 sequence (DNA): TGCAGTGCATCACCCCCCCCGATGACTAGGGTGGGGACTTCCTACGAGCAGTACTTC.

This clonotype was found a few times. V is TRBV24-1 and J is TRBJ2-1; 7 positions match TRBD2. Germline assignment: CDR1 KGHDR and CDR2 SFDVKD. The ends lost 7 bases at V and 7 bases at J; junction bases unmatched: 9. There are 14 residues in the CDR3. The CDR3, as DNA: TGTGCCACCAGCGAAGCGGGACTTGCGAATGAGCAGTTCTTC. Its protein product is CATSEAGLANEQFF.

This clonotype has more than one count but fewer than ten. V gene TRBV5-1 combines with J gene TRBJ2-2, with D hard to call. CDR1 and CDR2 from the germline V gene are SGHRS and YFSETQ. The CDR3 has 15 residues. Trimming removed 1 base at V and 5 bases at J, with 12 bases between. The CDR3 DNA follows: TGCGCCAGCAGCTTGCGGCCGTCCCAAACCGGGGAGCTGTTTTTT. As protein: CASSLRPSQTGELFF.

This clonotype has a handful of counts. The genes are TRBV29-1 and TRBJ2-3, with TRBD2 matching 7 bases. This CDR3 is 15 amino acids long. V lost 7 bases and J lost 5; bases outside the gene matches: 15. Germline V gene lookup returns CDR1 SQVTM and CDR2 ANQGSEA. The CDR3 here is CSADMSGIELDTQYF. CDR3 DNA: TGCAGCGCGGACATGAGCGGGATCGAGCTAGATACGCAGTATTTT.

This clonotype was seen many times. This chain connects TRBV7-3 to TRBJ2-2; D gene uncertain. The V gene's germline CDR1 is SGHTA and CDR2 FQGTGA. Trimming left V 5 bases short and J 6 bases short, with 10 bases between. CDR3 size: 13 residues. The CDR3 DNA reads as TGTGCCAGCAGCGCCCAACGGGCCGGGGAGCTGTTTTTT. Translated: CASSAQRAGELFF. Together with reference TRBV7-3 and TRBJ2-2, the CDR3 gives the full variable domain: GAGVSQTPSNKVTEKGKYVELRCDPISGHTALYWYRQSLGQGPEFLIYFQGTGAADDSGLPNDRFFAVRPEGSVSTLKIQRTERGDSAVYLCASSAQRAGELFFGEGSRLTVL.

This clonotype was detected a few times. This chain uses TRBV7-2 with TRBJ1-1; the D gene is possibly TRBD1 (6 bases). This CDR3 is built from 14 residues. Trimming took 3 bases from V and 5 from J, leaving 13 bases between them. CDR1 is SGHTA and CDR2 is FQGNSA in the germline V gene. The CDR3 is CASSFTRGGTEAFF. For the CDR3, the DNA is TGTGCCAGCAGCTTCACCAGGGGTGGAACTGAAGCTTTCTTT. Supplemented by reference TRBV7-2 and TRBJ1-1, the full variable domain reads GAGVSQSPSNKVTEKGKDVELRCDPISGHTALYWYRQSLGQGLEFLIYFQGNSAPDKSGLPSDRFSAERTGGSVSTLTIQRTQQEDSAVYLCASSFTRGGTEAFFGQGTRLTVV.

V usage is TRBV7-2 and J usage is TRBJ1-5; D not resolved. The germline gives CDR1 SGHTA, CDR2 FQGNSA. The CDR3 has 14 residues. V was trimmed by 0 bases and J by 7 bases, leaving 10 bases between them. In nucleotides, the CDR3 is TGTGCCAGCAGCTTAGCCCACATGAGCCAGCCCCAGCATTTT. This gives the protein CASSLAHMSQPQHF.

The chain has TRBV24-1 and TRBJ1-2; D unresolved. The ends were cut back, 2 bases at V and 8 bases at J, with 8 bases in the middle. This CDR3 is built from 12 residues. Germline CDR1 and CDR2: KGHDR and SFDVKD. CDR3 loop: CATSDSSGGYTF. The CDR3 DNA reads as TGTGCCACCAGTGATTCCAGTGGCGGCTACACCTTC.

This chain links TRBV9 with TRBJ1-4, with D tentatively TRBD1 (5 bases). This CDR3 is built from 15 residues. The V end was cut by 1 base, the J end by 8 bases, with 15 bases between. Looked up from germline, CDR1 is SGDLS and CDR2 is YYNGEE. CDR3 coding DNA: TGTGCCAGCAGCGTATCGGAGGGGAGAGGAGAAAAACTGTTTTTT. Protein sequence: CASSVSEGRGEKLFF.

The table lists this clonotype with many counts. V is TRBV6-6 and J is TRBJ1-1; D is possibly TRBD1 (5 bases). V gave up 6 bases and J gave up 0 bases, with 17 bases separating them. This CDR3 is 16 amino acids long. Germline CDR1 reads MNHNY; CDR2 reads SVGAGI (reference sequence). DNA for the CDR3: TGTGCCAGCAGGACTTCCTCCGGGGGGATGAACACTGAAGCTTTCTTT. Translating gives CASRTSSGGMNTEAFF.

As for this clonotype: This could be a read error, since a much larger clone is one nucleotide away. V is TRBV5-1 and J is TRBJ2-6; a possible D gene is TRBD1 (5 bases). Germline CDR1 is SGHRS and CDR2 is YFSETQ. This CDR3 region has 16 residues. The CDR3 coding sequence is TGCGCCGGCAGCTTGGGGCGGCCATCTGGGGCCAACGTCCTGACTTTC. Translating gives CAGSLGRPSGANVLTF.

This clonotype was seen many times. The rearrangement joins TRBV29-1 to TRBJ2-7, with a possible D match to TRBD1 (6 bases). The CDR3 runs 13 residues. Germline V lookup: CDR1 SQVTM, CDR2 ANQGSEA. Trimming removed 6 bases at V and 3 bases at J, with 15 bases between. CDR3 in amino acids: CSVSRTDFYEQYF. The CDR3 coding sequence is TGCAGCGTCTCCCGGACAGACTTCTACGAGCAGTACTTC.